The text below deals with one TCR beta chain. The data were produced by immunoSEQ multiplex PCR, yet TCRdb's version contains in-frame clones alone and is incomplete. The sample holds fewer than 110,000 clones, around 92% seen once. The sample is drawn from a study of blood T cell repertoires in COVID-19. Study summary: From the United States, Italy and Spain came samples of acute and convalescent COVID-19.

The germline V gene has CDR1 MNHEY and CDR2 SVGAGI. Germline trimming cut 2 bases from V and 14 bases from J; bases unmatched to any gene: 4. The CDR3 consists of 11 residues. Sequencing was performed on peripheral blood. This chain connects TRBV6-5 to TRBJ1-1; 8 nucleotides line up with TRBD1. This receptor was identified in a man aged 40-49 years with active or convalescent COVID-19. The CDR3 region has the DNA TGTGCCAGCAGTTACGGACAGGGAAGGTTCTTT. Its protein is CASSYGQGRFF.